This T cell receptor (beta chain) originates from a study of cytomegalovirus exposure and HLA in healthy donors. The study, taken as a whole, reports: TCR sequences were mostly rare, though some public TCRs occurred in many donors. 150 or so TCR beta chains were listed as cytomegalovirus-associated. For cytomegalovirus status, the classifier reportedly gave diagnoses with high specificity and sensitivity.

Here immunoSEQ multiplex PCR was the method, and the copy in TCRdb shows in-frame clones only, minus some. The repertoire holds 150,000 to 200,000 clones, with around four fifths as singletons. In the case of this clone: What it recognizes is unknown.

Germline values: CDR1 SGHTA, CDR2 FQGTGA. The V end was cut by 0 bases, the J end by 7 bases, with 17 bases between. The CDR3 sequence is 16 residues long. This clonotype was sampled from a man aged 18 to 35 in good health and CMV-seropositive. The chain recombines TRBV7-3 with TRBJ2-3; D remains unclear. Sequencing input: PBMCs. The CDR3 loop reads CASSLTHSGPANTQYF. The CDR3 DNA sequence: TGTGCCAGCAGCTTAACGCATTCAGGCCCCGCGAATACGCAGTATTTT. Combining the CDR3 with reference TRBV7-3 and TRBJ2-3 gives the whole variable domain GAGVSQTPSNKVTEKGKYVELRCDPISGHTALYWYRQSLGQGPEFLIYFQGTGAADDSGLPNDRFFAVRPEGSVSTLKIQRTERGDSAVYLCASSLTHSGPANTQYFGPGTRLTVL.